This record concerns one TCR beta chain sequence. This sample is drawn from a study of PD-L1 blockade in urothelial cancer. Libraries were prepared by immunoSEQ multiplex PCR; TCRdb keeps only in-frame clonotypes and omits some of them. Of around 100,000 clones in the sample, approximately 90% were seen once. The CDR3 loop spans 15 amino acids. Trimming took 3 bases from V and 8 from J, leaving 16 bases between them. In germline, CDR1 is MDHEN, CDR2 SYDVKM. Time point: peripheral blood 6 weeks after treatment start. The specimen was PBMCs, collected around atezolizumab (anti-PD-L1) treatment. The source of this sequence is a man between 60 and 75 years old with urothelial cancer. V gene TRBV28 combines with J gene TRBJ2-2; D might be TRBD1 (6 bases). CDR3 region: CASSFEQGSTGELFF. CDR3 in DNA: TGTGCCAGCAGTTTCGAACAGGGTTCCACGGGGGAGCTGTTTTTT.